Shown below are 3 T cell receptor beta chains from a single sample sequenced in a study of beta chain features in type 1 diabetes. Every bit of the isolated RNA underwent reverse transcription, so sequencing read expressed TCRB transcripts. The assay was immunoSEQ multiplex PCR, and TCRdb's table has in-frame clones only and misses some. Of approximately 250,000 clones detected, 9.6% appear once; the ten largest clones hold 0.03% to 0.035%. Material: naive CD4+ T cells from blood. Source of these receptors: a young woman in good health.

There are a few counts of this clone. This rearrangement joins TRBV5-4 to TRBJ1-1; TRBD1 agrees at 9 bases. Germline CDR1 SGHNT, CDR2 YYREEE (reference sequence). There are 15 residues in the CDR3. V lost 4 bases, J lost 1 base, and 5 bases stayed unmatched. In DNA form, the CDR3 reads TGTGCCAGCAGCCTCCCGGGACAGGGGAACACTGAAGCTTTCTTT. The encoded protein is CASSLPGQGNTEAFF.

The CDR3 here is CASSARRRSASSGANVLTF. The DNA for the CDR3 is TGTGCCAGCAGCGCCCGTCGCCGTTCCGCCAGCTCTGGGGCCAACGTCCTGACTTTC. The chain is built from TRBV7-8 and TRBJ2-6, with D uncertain. The V end was cut by 5 bases, the J end by 0 bases, with 20 bases between. The CDR3 extends over 19 amino acids. Germline assignment: CDR1 SGHVS and CDR2 FQNEAQ.

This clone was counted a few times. This CDR3 reads CASSLDHYEQYF. CDR3 sequence (DNA): TGTGCCAGCAGCTTAGATCACTACGAGCAGTACTTC. The V call is TRBV11-2, the J call TRBJ2-7; unclear D gene. CDR1 is SGHAT and CDR2 is FQNNGV in the germline V gene. The CDR3 sequence is 12 residues long. Trimming cost V 0 bases and J 3 bases, with 3 bases left between them.